This T cell receptor (beta chain) was recorded in a study of OX40 agonist ivuxolimab in advanced cancers. Germline CDR1 and CDR2: SGHNT and YENEEA. The CDR3 has 16 amino acids. Trimming pared 5 bases from V and 0 bases from J, leaving 11 bases between. Repertoires were generated with immunoSEQ multiplex PCR, while TCRdb's copy carries only in-frame clones and drops some. The sample lists about 78,000 clones, under 85% seen once, with approximately 0.44% in the top ten. The source material was CD4+ or CD8+ T cells sorted from blood, sampled in a trial of the OX40 agonist ivuxolimab. The clonotype comes from an adult with an advanced solid tumor such as melanoma, head and neck, liver or kidney cancer. This chain uses TRBV11-3 with TRBJ2-6, with a possible D match to TRBD2 (5 bases). CDR3 amino acids: CASSLGLTSGANVLTF. Written as DNA, the CDR3 is TGTGCCAGCAGCCTCGGACTCACCTCTGGGGCCAACGTCCTGACTTTC.